This T cell receptor (beta chain) was retrieved from a study of cytomegalovirus exposure and HLA in healthy donors. Across the study: Some 85 million unique TCRs, all from HLA-typed donors, were included in an early release of the data. Study results and caveats: It was only CMV serostatus that was available as immune exposure information.

The study ran its PCR with 60 Vbeta and 13 Jbeta primers. Measured with immunoSEQ multiplex PCR; TCRdb has only the in-frame clones, and not every one. Here the sample spans 90,000 to 100,000 clones, about 80% being singletons. To note about this clone: Its antigen is undetermined.

The receptor's source is a man aged 40-55 years in good health and CMV-seronegative. The sample taken for sequencing was PBMCs.

Here the CDR3 DNA reads TGTGCCAGCAGTGCCCGTCGTGGGCAGGCCTTCGAAGCTTTCTTT. The encoded protein is CASSARRGQAFEAFF. This sequence joins TRBV28 and TRBJ1-1; D is unclear. CDR1 is MDHEN and CDR2 is SYDVKM in the germline V gene. CDR3 size: 15 residues. Between the trimmed V and J ends, which lost 5 bases and 8 bases, there was a span of 21 bases.